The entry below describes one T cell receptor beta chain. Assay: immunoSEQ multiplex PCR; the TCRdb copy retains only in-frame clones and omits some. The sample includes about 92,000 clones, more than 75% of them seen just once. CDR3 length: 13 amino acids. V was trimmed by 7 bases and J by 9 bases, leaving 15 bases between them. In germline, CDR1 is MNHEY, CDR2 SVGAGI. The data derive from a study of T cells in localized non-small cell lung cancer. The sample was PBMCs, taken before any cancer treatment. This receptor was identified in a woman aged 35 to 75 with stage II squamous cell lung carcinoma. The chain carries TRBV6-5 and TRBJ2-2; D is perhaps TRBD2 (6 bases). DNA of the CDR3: TGTGCCAGCACTCCCGGCGGGGTCCGGGAGCTGTTTTTT. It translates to CASTPGGVRELFF.